Presented here are 31 T cell receptor beta chains from one specimen sequenced in a study of T cells in Graves' hyperthyroidism and ophthalmopathy. Template material for amplifying TCR beta CDR3 regions consisted of RNA transcripts. In the first-round RT-PCR of the TCR CDR3, the HTBI primer set was used. One entry per CDR3 protein results from TCRdb running MiXCR on the multiplex PCR reads. The repertoire holds 92,000 or so distinct CDR3 sequences, around 52% seen once, with around 30% in the top ten. The material sequenced was blood. Receptor source: a woman aged 40 to 55 with Graves' hyperthyroidism.

This clonotype was picked up many times. DNA for the CDR3: TGCAGTGCCCACTACAGTCGCTCAAGGAACTATGGCTACACCTTC. It yields the protein CSAHYSRSRNYGYTF. The rearrangement links TRBV20-1 to TRBJ1-2; D unclear. The CDR3 runs 15 residues. The ends were cut back, 6 bases at V and 2 bases at J, with 19 bases in the middle. The germline V gene encodes CDR1 DFQATT and CDR2 SNEGSKA (reference sequence).

This clonotype was recorded once. This chain uses TRBV20-1 with TRBJ2-1; a weak D match, TRBD2 (6 bases). Germline V gene sequence: CDR1 DFQATT, CDR2 SNEGSKA (reference sequence). With 1 base removed from V and 3 bases from J, the gap between germline ends came to 13 bases. This CDR3 spans 15 amino acids. The CDR3 DNA follows: TGCAGTGCTAGAGGGACTAATAACGTCTACAATGAGCAGTTCTTC. This codes for CSARGTNNVYNEQFF.

V is TRBV7-3 and J is TRBJ1-1; 8 nucleotides line up with TRBD1. This CDR3 is 15 amino acids long. V dropped 6 bases and J dropped 0; count of bases not matched to a gene: 6. CDR1 is SGHTA and CDR2 is FQGTGA in the germline V gene. For the CDR3, the DNA is TGTGCCAGCAGTAACGGACAGGGACTGAACACTGAAGCTTTCTTT. It specifies CASSNGQGLNTEAFF.

In DNA form, the CDR3 reads TGTGCCACCAGTTGTCGGGGCGGGCCGGGCACCAGGCTCACGGTCACAGGGGTGGAAGCTTTCTTT. Protein product: CATSCRGGPGTRLTVTGVEAFF. V gene TRBV24-1 combines with J gene TRBJ1-1; 7 bases are shared with TRBD1. The CDR3 contains 22 residues. In germline, CDR1 is KGHDR, CDR2 SFDVKD. The junction had 35 bases not matched to a gene; V was cut back by 6 bases and J by 8 bases.

A word on this clonotype: A read error may account for a junction end that differs from germline. V usage is TRBV7-7 and J usage is TRBJ2-5; D is possibly TRBD1 or TRBD2 (5 bases each). The germline V gene has CDR1 SSHAT and CDR2 FNYEAQ (reference sequence). The CDR3 loop spans 15 amino acids. The CDR3 here is CASSLAGAGSEIQYF. As DNA, the CDR3 is TGTGCCAGCAGCTTAGCGGGTGCAGGGAGCGAGATCCAGTACTTC.

The J gene is TRBJ2-7, the V gene TRBV7-2; D is undetermined. Germline V CDR1 and CDR2: SGHTA, FQGNSA. The CDR3 has 12 amino acids. With 4 bases removed from V and 5 bases from J, the gap between germline ends came to 9 bases. CDR3 loop: CASSSGVHEQYF. The CDR3 nucleotides are TGTGCCAGCAGCTCAGGAGTACACGAGCAGTACTTC.

The chain couples TRBV20-1 to TRBJ1-2, with D possibly matching TRBD1 (5 bases). Germline V gene lookup returns CDR1 DFQATT and CDR2 SNEGSKA (reference sequence). The CDR3 contains 11 residues. CDR3 sequence reads: CSVETAYGYTF. DNA of the CDR3: TGCAGCGTAGAGACAGCCTATGGCTACACCTTC.

V usage is TRBV4-1 and J usage is TRBJ1-4; D uncertain. V was shortened by 5 bases and J by 5 bases, with 12 bases between the two germline ends. CDR3 length: 14 amino acids. The V gene's germline CDR1 is MGHRA and CDR2 YSYEKL. As DNA, the CDR3 is TGCGCCAGCAGCTCTCACCTATCGAATGAAAAACTGTTTTTT. Amino acids: CASSSHLSNEKLFF.

This clonotype was counted many times. The chain joins TRBV6-5 to TRBJ2-7; 11 nucleotides align to TRBD2. Germline CDR1 MNHEY, CDR2 SVGAGI. Losses at the gene ends were 5 bases for V and 7 bases for J; bases not matched to a gene: 7. This CDR3 spans 14 amino acids. Here the CDR3 reads CASSQLAGAGEQYF. The CDR3 DNA reads as TGTGCCAGCAGTCAACTAGCGGGAGCGGGAGAGCAGTACTTC.

V gene TRBV20-1 combines with J gene TRBJ2-7; maybe TRBD2 (5 bases). V lost 3 bases and J lost 3, with 12 bases in between. Germline CDR1 DFQATT, CDR2 SNEGSKA (reference sequence). The CDR3 spans 13 residues. The CDR3 nucleotides are TGCAGTGCTAGGGCGAGCGGAAGCTACGAGCAGTACTTC. Translating it yields CSARASGSYEQYF.

This rearrangement joins TRBV7-9 to TRBJ1-1; the match to TRBD1 covers 8 bases. Germline values: CDR1 SEHNR, CDR2 FQNEAQ (reference sequence). The ends lost 2 bases at V and 11 bases at J; junction bases unmatched: 7. The CDR3 has 13 residues. CDR3 DNA sequence: TGTGCCAGCAGCTTATCCCCGGACAGGGTGGCTTTCTTT. Its protein product is CASSLSPDRVAFF.

DNA of the CDR3: TGTGCCAGTAGTATCTCTACGGGACAGGGGGCTGAAGGCAATCAGCCCCAGCATTTT. Encoded protein: CASSISTGQGAEGNQPQHF. The chain links TRBV19 to TRBJ1-5, with 12 bases identical to TRBD1. J was trimmed by 2 bases and V by 3 bases; bases with no gene match: 11. Per germline, CDR1 LNHDA and CDR2 SQIVND (reference sequence). The CDR3 is 19 amino acids.

J is TRBJ1-3 and V is TRBV29-1; the D gene is possibly TRBD1 (6 bases). The CDR3 is 14 amino acids. The V end lost 1 base, the J end lost 0 bases, and 7 bases lay between the germline ends. Germline-derived CDR1 and CDR2 are SQVTM and ANQGSEA. The CDR3 nucleotides read TGCAGCGTTGAAGGGACAGACTCTGGAAACACCATATATTTT. Encoded protein: CSVEGTDSGNTIYF.

The chain combines TRBV9 with TRBJ1-2; maybe TRBD1 (5 bases). The CDR3 runs 16 residues. With 4 bases removed from V and 7 bases from J, the gap between germline ends came to 23 bases. Looked up from germline, CDR1 is SGDLS and CDR2 is YYNGEE. In DNA form, the CDR3 reads TGTGCCAGCAGCTTACTCCGGGACCGCGGTCCGGCTGGCTACACCTTC. It specifies CASSLLRDRGPAGYTF.

V and J are TRBV10-3 and TRBJ1-5, with a tentative D call TRBD1 (5 bases). From germline, CDR1 is ENHRY and CDR2 SYGVKD. V was cut by 5 bases and J by 7 bases, with 15 bases left in between. The CDR3 has 14 amino acids. The CDR3 bases are TGTGCCATCAGTCTGGGGACGGTGCGGCAGCCCCAGCATTTT. Protein product: CAISLGTVRQPQHF.

The V call is TRBV29-1, the J call TRBJ1-1; a weak D match, TRBD1 (6 bases). Trimming took 7 bases from V and 5 from J, leaving 11 bases between them. This CDR3 region has 11 residues. Germline V gene sequence: CDR1 SQVTM, CDR2 ANQGSEA. Here the CDR3 reads CSATGRTEAFF. The CDR3 nucleotides are TGCAGCGCCACAGGGCGGACTGAAGCTTTCTTT.

The rearrangement uses TRBV20-1 and TRBJ2-7, with 8 bases aligning to TRBD2. V shed 6 bases, J shed 3 bases, and the junction held 7 bases outside the gene matches. The CDR3 is 13 residues long. Germline V gives CDR1 DFQATT, CDR2 SNEGSKA (reference sequence). The CDR3 nucleotides are TGCAGTGCGGGGCTAGCGGGCTTCTACGAGCAGTACTTC. It codes for CSAGLAGFYEQYF.

This clonotype has a single count. The chain is built from TRBV2 and TRBJ1-2; D may be TRBD1 (5 bases). Deletions cut 6 bases from V and 5 bases from J, with 16 bases between. Germline V gene lookup returns CDR1 SNHLY and CDR2 FYNNEI. This CDR3 is built from 14 residues. The CDR3: CASRDLASGYGYTF. The DNA of the CDR3 is TGTGCCAGCAGGGACCTAGCGTCAGGGTATGGCTACACCTTC.

J is TRBJ2-5 and V is TRBV7-9; the match to TRBD2 covers 9 bases. With V trimmed by 7 bases and J by 4 bases, 7 bases remained unmatched. CDR1 is SEHNR, CDR2 FQNEAQ, per germline (reference sequence). The CDR3 spans 14 residues. CDR3 sequence (DNA): TGTGCCAGCACCCAAGCGGGAGGAGTAGAGACCCAGTACTTC. It codes for CASTQAGGVETQYF. Variable domain in full (rest from reference TRBV7-9 and TRBJ2-5): DTGVSQNPRHKITKRGQNVTFRCDPISEHNRLYWYRQTLGQGPEFLTYFQNEAQLEKSRLLSDRFSAERPKGSFSTLEIQRTEQGDSAMYLCASTQAGGVETQYFGPGTRLLVL.

About this clonotype itself: One end of the junction fails to match germline, which may point to a read error. The chain joins TRBV12-3 or TRBV12-4 to TRBJ2-3; 10 bases map to TRBD2. CDR3 length: 16 residues. CDR3 sequence: CACSLFGSGREGTQYF. The CDR3 region has the DNA TGTGCCTGCAGTTTATTCGGCAGCGGGAGGGAGGGTACGCAGTATTTT.

The CDR3 DNA reads as TGTGCCAGCAGAAAAACAGGGGACGCTGAAGCTTTCTTT. Translated: CASRKTGDAEAFF. V gene TRBV25-1 combines with J gene TRBJ1-1; TRBD1 matches 7 bases. The germline gives CDR1 MGHDK, CDR2 SYGVNS. The ends lost 6 bases at V and 6 bases at J; junction bases unmatched: 7. This CDR3 comprises 13 residues.

This chain joins TRBV25-1 and TRBJ1-1, with D possibly being TRBD1 (5 bases). This CDR3 has 13 residues. V dropped 8 bases and J dropped 1 base, with 11 bases sitting between them. From germline, CDR1 is MGHDK and CDR2 SYGVNS. In DNA, the CDR3 is TGTGCCAGCTCTGCGAGGGGGAACACTGAAGCTTTCTTT. Protein: CASSARGNTEAFF.

The sample holds many counts of this clonotype. The V call is TRBV7-2, the J call TRBJ2-2, with 7 bases lining up with TRBD2. Germline CDR1 SGHTA, CDR2 FQGNSA. This CDR3 contains 15 residues. V was pared by 6 bases and J by 8 bases, with 12 bases of the junction left unmatched. The CDR3 DNA is TGTGCCAGCAGTTCCAGGGACTATTTAAAAGGGGAGCTGTTTTTT. It translates to CASSSRDYLKGELFF.

The sample holds many counts of this clonotype. This chain links TRBV20-1 with TRBJ1-1, with D unresolved. Trimming took 4 bases from V and 1 from J, leaving 7 bases between them. Looked up from germline, CDR1 is DFQATT and CDR2 is SNEGSKA (reference sequence). This CDR3 comprises 12 residues. CDR3 nucleotides: TGCAGTGCTAAAGACGGGAACACTGAAGCTTTCTTT. It codes for CSAKDGNTEAFF.

A word on this clonotype: One junction end does not reproduce the germline sequence, and a read error may be involved. This rearrangement joins TRBV13 to TRBJ1-6; D gene unclear. The CDR3 has 10 amino acids. Germline assignment: CDR1 PRHDT and CDR2 FYEKMQ (reference sequence). CDR3 nucleotide sequence: TGTGCCAGCAGTTTAGAGGGCCTCCACTTT. Its protein product is CASSLEGLHF.

A note on this clonotype: Germline is not matched at one junction end, which may reflect a read error. The V and J genes are TRBV29-1 and TRBJ1-4, with D possibly being TRBD1 (5 bases). The CDR3 has 15 residues. Germline-derived CDR1 and CDR2 are SQVTM and ANQGSEA. In nucleotides, the CDR3 is TGCAGCGTTGAACCGGGTAGAGACAGTAATGAAAAGCTGTTTTTT. Translating it yields CSVEPGRDSNEKLFF.

This clonotype has only a few counts. Here the CDR3 omits its conserved ending phenylalanine or tryptophan, so a read error is the likely source. Because the CDR3's place on the DNA is in doubt, the DNA is left out and the CDR3 is given as listed by TCRdb. V usage is TRBV2 and J usage is TRBJ1-2. The CDR3 extends over 9 residues, inclusive of both ends. Per germline, CDR1 SNHLY and CDR2 FYNNEI. The CDR3 loop reads CASSESVFL.

This clonotype has a count of ten or more. This may be a read error, as it is one base from a much larger clone. The chain links TRBV2 to TRBJ2-5; perhaps TRBD1 as D (6 bases). The length of the CDR3 is 12 residues. CDR1 and CDR2 (germline): SNHLY, FYNNEI. The CDR3 sequence: CASVTGRETRYF. CDR3 nucleotide sequence: TGTGCCAGCGTTACAGGGAGAGAGACCCGGTACTTC.

The V and J genes are TRBV7-2 and TRBJ2-7; D is unclear. Germline values: CDR1 SGHTA, CDR2 FQGNSA. The CDR3 is made up of 13 amino acids. Trimming took 5 bases from V and 7 from J, leaving 15 bases between them. The CDR3 here is CASSPATTGEQYF. CDR3 in DNA: TGTGCCAGCAGCCCAGCCACGACCGGGGAGCAGTACTTC.

The table lists this clonotype with many counts. V and J are TRBV20-1 and TRBJ2-5, with 7 bases that match TRBD1. This CDR3 is 12 amino acids long. CDR1 and CDR2 from the germline V gene are DFQATT and SNEGSKA (reference sequence). The trim removed 6 bases at V and 5 bases at J, leaving 6 bases unmatched. As DNA, the CDR3 is TGCAGTGCGAGGGGGCTCGTGGAGACCCAGTACTTC. Its protein is CSARGLVETQYF.

The sample holds many counts of this clonotype. The chain couples TRBV29-1 to TRBJ2-7; D perhaps matches TRBD2 (9 bases). CDR3 size: 15 residues. The germline V and J ends were trimmed by 4 bases and 5 bases, with 21 bases remaining between them. Germline CDR1 reads SQVTM; CDR2 reads ANQGSEA. The CDR3 region is CSVAGGSGRTHEQYF. DNA for the CDR3: TGCAGCGTTGCAGGGGGCAGCGGGAGGACCCACGAGCAGTACTTC.